What follows are 14 T cell receptor beta chains derived from one specimen sequenced in a study of neurological immune-mediated disorders. Time point reported: longitudinal time-point 1 (baseline). MiXCR, run by TCRdb on the 5' RACE reads, gives a single entry per CDR3 protein. This sample has about 49,000 distinct CDR3 sequences; about 9% occur once, and the top ten carry 1.5% to 2%. Material for sequencing was PBMCs. The receptors were gathered from a woman aged 40 to 55 in good health.

This clonotype was seen repeatedly, ten times or more. The chain carries TRBV7-2 and TRBJ1-2; TRBD1 aligns across 9 bases. The CDR3 totals 14 residues. The V segment lost 5 bases and the J segment 7 bases; nucleotides outside the gene matches: 8. The germline CDR1 and CDR2 sequences are SGHTA and FQGNSA. In DNA, the CDR3 is TGTGCCAGCAGCGACCAACAGGGGGCGGGTGGCTACACCTTC. This codes for CASSDQQGAGGYTF.

The sample holds many counts of this clonotype. The chain couples TRBV7-2 to TRBJ1-3; weak D call: TRBD1 (6 bases). From germline, CDR1 is SGHTA and CDR2 FQGNSA. This CDR3 comprises 14 residues. V lost 1 base and J lost 5, with 9 bases in between. CDR3 sequence reads: CASSLGGTRNTIYF. The CDR3 nucleotides read TGTGCCAGCAGCTTAGGGGGGACACGAAACACCATATATTTT.

In this sample, this clonotype turned up many times. The chain couples TRBV21-1 to TRBJ2-1. TRBV21-1 is assigned pseudogene status. The CDR3 loop spans 15 amino acids. CDR3 region: CASSEYPTVSNEQFF. The CDR3 DNA sequence: TGTGCCAGCAGCGAATATCCCACCGTCAGCAATGAGCAGTTCTTC.

The chain carries TRBV7-3 and TRBJ2-3, with D perhaps being TRBD1 or TRBD2 (5 bases each). The V and J ends lost 1 base and 6 bases respectively, with 11 bases between them. The CDR3 has 14 residues. Germline V CDR1 and CDR2: SGHTA, FQGTGA. CDR3 in amino acids: CASSLRGSNDTQYF. The CDR3 DNA sequence: TGTGCCAGCAGCTTAAGGGGGTCCAATGATACGCAGTATTTT.

This clonotype was counted many times. The chain combines TRBV20-1 with TRBJ1-5; perhaps TRBD1 as D (5 bases). This CDR3 is built from 13 residues. V shed 3 bases and J shed 3 bases, with 9 bases lying between them. Germline V CDR1 and CDR2: DFQATT, SNEGSKA (reference sequence). The CDR3: CSASSGLNQPQHF. The CDR3 DNA follows: TGCAGTGCTAGTTCGGGGCTCAATCAGCCCCAGCATTTT.

The table lists this clonotype with many counts. This chain joins TRBV7-2 and TRBJ2-2; D not resolved. CDR1 and CDR2 (germline): SGHTA, FQGNSA. V lost 5 bases and J 5 bases, leaving 9 bases between the germline ends. This CDR3 is 13 amino acids long. CDR3 region: CASSPQRTGELFF. DNA for the CDR3: TGTGCCAGCAGCCCTCAGAGGACCGGGGAGCTGTTTTTT.

This clonotype appeared many times. V and J are TRBV5-1 and TRBJ1-2; TRBD1 agrees at 7 bases. The germline CDR1 and CDR2 sequences are SGHRS and YFSETQ. Unmatched junction bases numbered 14, after V lost 1 base and J lost 2 bases. CDR3 length: 18 amino acids. The CDR3 is CASSLIPQPGTANYGYTF. The CDR3 coding sequence is TGCGCCAGCAGCTTGATACCCCAACCTGGGACAGCAAACTATGGCTACACCTTC.

This clonotype occurred a few times. The chain recombines TRBV20-1 with TRBJ2-1; 9 bases line up with TRBD2. Germline V gene lookup returns CDR1 DFQATT and CDR2 SNEGSKA (reference sequence). V was pared by 6 bases and J by 6 bases, with 15 bases of the junction left unmatched. CDR3 length: 16 residues. The CDR3 reads CSAEVVSGGPRNEQFF. CDR3 in DNA: TGCAGTGCCGAAGTCGTAAGCGGGGGGCCCCGCAATGAGCAGTTCTTC.

This clonotype showed up many times. The gene calls are TRBV5-5 and TRBJ1-3; D is uncertain. Germline lookup yields CDR1 SGHKS and CDR2 YYEKEE (reference sequence). The CDR3 totals 12 residues. The V gene lost 1 base and the J gene lost 4 bases, with 3 bases spanning the gap. CDR3 loop: CASSLFGNTIYF. The CDR3 DNA sequence: TGTGCCAGCAGCTTGTTCGGAAACACCATATATTTT.

This clonotype has ten or more counts. Here the CDR3 reads CASKRQESSYEQYF. CDR3 bases: TGCGCCAGCAAGAGACAGGAGAGTTCCTACGAGCAGTACTTC. This chain joins TRBV5-1 and TRBJ2-7, with TRBD1 as a possible D gene (6 bases). Per the germline V gene, CDR1 is SGHRS and CDR2 is YFSETQ. This CDR3 region has 14 residues. Trimming pared 6 bases from V and 1 base from J, leaving 14 bases between.

This clonotype has a count of ten or more. This sequence joins TRBV24-1 and TRBJ2-1; no firm D call. Per the germline V gene, CDR1 is KGHDR and CDR2 is SFDVKD. Trimming took off 9 bases at V and 7 bases at J, with 15 bases between the two ends. This CDR3 is built from 13 residues. The CDR3 loop reads CATAQPRANEQFF. DNA of the CDR3: TGTGCCACCGCCCAGCCCCGGGCGAATGAGCAGTTCTTC.

As for this clonotype: It may be a read error: a sequence one base away is much more abundant. The chain is built from TRBV7-6 and TRBJ1-2, with TRBD1 matching over 12 bases. Germline V CDR1 and CDR2: SGHVS, FNYEAQ. This CDR3 comprises 16 residues. CDR3 bases: TGTGTCAGCAGCTTAGCGGGACAGGGGGCGCAGGGTGGCTACACCTTC. Translating it yields CVSSLAGQGAQGGYTF.

The table lists this clonotype with many counts. The chain has TRBV7-2 and TRBJ1-2, with D hard to call. The CDR3 consists of 14 residues. V lost 5 bases and J lost 1, with 11 bases in between. CDR1 and CDR2 from the germline V gene are SGHTA and FQGNSA. The DNA of the CDR3 is TGTGCCAGCAGCCTGAGGACGGATAACTATGGCTACACCTTC. Translation gives CASSLRTDNYGYTF. Looking up the rest from reference TRBV7-2 and TRBJ1-2 gives the full variable domain: GAGVSQSPSNKVTEKGKDVELRCDPISGHTALYWYRQSLGQGLEFLIYFQGNSAPDKSGLPSDRFSAERTGGSVSTLTIQRTQQEDSAVYLCASSLRTDNYGYTFGSGTRLTVV.

This clonotype was counted many times. This chain links TRBV10-3 with TRBJ2-1, with D unresolved. Deletions cut 3 bases from V and 10 bases from J, with 10 bases between. CDR3 size: 12 residues. Germline V gene sequence: CDR1 ENHRY, CDR2 SYGVKD. The CDR3 DNA is TGTGCCATCAGTGAAATCGACCCCGAGCAGTTCTTC. As protein: CAISEIDPEQFF.